This TCR beta chain was observed in a study of blood T cell repertoires in COVID-19. Looking at the study overall: The study drew acute and convalescent COVID-19 samples from the United States, Italy and Spain. Nucleic acid was either cDNA or gDNA, and it came from T cells, B-cell-depleted T cells, or PBMCs.

Germline loops: CDR1 KGHDR, CDR2 SFDVKD. This CDR3 is built from 12 residues. V lost 5 bases to trimming and J lost 5 bases, with 8 bases between them. This clone was detected a few times. Original analysis: How many nucleated cells were present was estimated from reference gene primer amplification. This table comes from immunoSEQ multiplex PCR, and its TCRdb copy is limited to in-frame clones, with some not included. Clone size and V and J calls were adopted from that table, with D and trimming inferred from the DNA. The table has around 110,000 clones, roughly 83% seen once. The sequence came from a woman aged 70-85 years with acute or convalescent COVID-19. The V call is TRBV24-1, the J call TRBJ1-1; no reliable D call. Sequences were obtained from peripheral blood. The CDR3 coding sequence is TGTGCCACCAGTGGTTCCGGGACTGAAGCTTTCTTT. This sequence encodes CATSGSGTEAFF.